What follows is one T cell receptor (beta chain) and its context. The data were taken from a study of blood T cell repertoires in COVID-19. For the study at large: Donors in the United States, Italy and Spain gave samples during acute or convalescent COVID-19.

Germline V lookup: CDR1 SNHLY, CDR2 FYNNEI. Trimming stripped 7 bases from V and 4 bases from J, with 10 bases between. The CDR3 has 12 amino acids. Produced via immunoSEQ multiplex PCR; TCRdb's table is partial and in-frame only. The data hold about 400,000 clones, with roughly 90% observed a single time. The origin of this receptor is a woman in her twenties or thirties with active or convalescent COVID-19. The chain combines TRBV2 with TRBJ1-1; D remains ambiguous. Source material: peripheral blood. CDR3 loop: CASNLSPTEAFF. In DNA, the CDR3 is TGTGCCAGCAACCTAAGCCCCACTGAAGCTTTCTTT.